These 4 T cell receptor beta chains were sequenced from one sample in a study of T cells in localized non-small cell lung cancer. The table came from immunoSEQ multiplex PCR; TCRdb's copy has only in-frame clones and leaves some out. The sample records tens of thousands of clones, 70% to 90% being singletons. Sequenced material: peripheral blood, taken before any cancer treatment. The receptors stem from a female donor older than 55 with stage I lung adenocarcinoma.

This chain joins TRBV28 and TRBJ2-3; 16 nucleotides agree with TRBD2. Per the germline V gene, CDR1 is MDHEN and CDR2 is SYDVKM. Trimming cost V 5 bases and J 4 bases; bases outside gene matches: 9. The CDR3 is made up of 18 amino acids. CDR3 bases: TGTGCCAGCAGTCCGCCGGGACTAGCGGGAGGGAACGCAGATACGCAGTATTTT. Translated, it gives CASSPPGLAGGNADTQYF.

The chain combines TRBV27 with TRBJ2-7, with TRBD1 matching over 10 bases. V dropped 5 bases and J dropped 5; count of bases not matched to a gene: 6. Per the germline V gene, CDR1 is MNHEY and CDR2 is SMNVEV (reference sequence). This CDR3 is 14 amino acids long. CDR3 amino acids: CASSPDRGIDEQYF. The CDR3 region has the DNA TGTGCCAGCAGTCCGGACAGGGGGATCGACGAGCAGTACTTC.

CDR3 DNA: TGTGCCAGCAGCCCCGGGATCGCATACGAGCAGTACTTC. Amino acids: CASSPGIAYEQYF. V gene TRBV7-7 combines with J gene TRBJ2-7; TRBD2 might be the D (5 bases). This CDR3 has 13 amino acids. CDR1 SSHAT and CDR2 FNYEAQ come from the germline V gene (reference sequence). The germline V and J ends were trimmed by 5 bases and 4 bases, with 12 bases remaining between them.

This chain connects TRBV15 to TRBJ1-3; D is possibly TRBD1 (6 bases). The CDR3 consists of 15 residues. The V gene's germline CDR1 is LNHNV and CDR2 YYDKDF (reference sequence). With 0 bases removed from V and 8 bases from J, the gap between germline ends came to 14 bases. CDR3 coding DNA: TGTGCCACCAGCAGAGATACACAGGGTGGTTACACCATATATTTT. Translated, it gives CATSRDTQGGYTIYF.